One sample yielded the 2 T cell receptor beta chains listed below, sequenced in a study of beta chain features in type 1 diabetes. What was sequenced were expressed TCRB transcripts, since all of the isolated RNA had been reverse transcribed. Sequencing was performed with immunoSEQ multiplex PCR; in TCRdb, only in-frame clones are kept and a portion is missing. Of about 230,000 clones in the sample, 9.6% were seen once. Input material: naive CD4+ T cells from blood. These receptors came from a woman younger than 30 in good health.

The rearrangement links TRBV5-4 to TRBJ1-2; D may be TRBD1 (5 bases). The ends were cut back, 4 bases at V and 4 bases at J, with 17 bases in the middle. There are 15 residues in the CDR3. Germline V CDR1 and CDR2: SGHNT, YYREEE (reference sequence). The CDR3 DNA reads TGTGCCAGCAGCCCGCAGGGTGAAGGTGGCTATGGCTACACCTTC. As protein: CASSPQGEGGYGYTF.

This clone was observed a handful of times. J is TRBJ2-2 and V is TRBV2, with 15 bases identical to TRBD2. CDR3 length: 18 residues. Germline V gene lookup returns CDR1 SNHLY and CDR2 FYNNEI. V gave up 6 bases and J gave up 5 bases; unmatched junction bases: 10. The CDR3 reads CASRAGLAGGPRTGELFF. CDR3 sequence (DNA): TGTGCCAGCAGAGCAGGACTAGCGGGAGGGCCTCGTACCGGGGAGCTGTTTTTT.